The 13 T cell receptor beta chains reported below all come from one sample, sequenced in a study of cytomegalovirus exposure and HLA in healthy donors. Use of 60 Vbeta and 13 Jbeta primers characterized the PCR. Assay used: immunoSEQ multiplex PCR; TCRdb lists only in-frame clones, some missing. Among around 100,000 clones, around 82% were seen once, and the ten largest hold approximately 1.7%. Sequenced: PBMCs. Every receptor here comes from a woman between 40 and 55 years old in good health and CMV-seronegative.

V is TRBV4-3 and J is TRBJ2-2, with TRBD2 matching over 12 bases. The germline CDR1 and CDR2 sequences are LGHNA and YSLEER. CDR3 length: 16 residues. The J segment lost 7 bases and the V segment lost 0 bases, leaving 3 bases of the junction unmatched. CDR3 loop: CASSQETSGSIGELFF. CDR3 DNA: TGCGCCAGCAGCCAAGAGACTAGCGGGAGTATCGGGGAGCTGTTTTTT.

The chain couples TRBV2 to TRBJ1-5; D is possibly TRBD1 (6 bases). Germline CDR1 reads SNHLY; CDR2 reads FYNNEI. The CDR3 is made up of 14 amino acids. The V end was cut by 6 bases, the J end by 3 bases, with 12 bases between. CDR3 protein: CASSRTEVNQPQHF. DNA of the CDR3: TGTGCCAGCAGCCGGACAGAAGTCAATCAGCCCCAGCATTTT.

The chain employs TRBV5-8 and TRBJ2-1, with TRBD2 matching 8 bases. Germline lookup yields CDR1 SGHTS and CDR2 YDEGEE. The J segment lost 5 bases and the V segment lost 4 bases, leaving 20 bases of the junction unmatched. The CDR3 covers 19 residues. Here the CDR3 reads CASSPILSHGREPHNEQFF. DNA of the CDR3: TGTGCCAGCAGCCCTATCCTATCTCACGGGAGGGAACCGCACAATGAGCAGTTCTTC.

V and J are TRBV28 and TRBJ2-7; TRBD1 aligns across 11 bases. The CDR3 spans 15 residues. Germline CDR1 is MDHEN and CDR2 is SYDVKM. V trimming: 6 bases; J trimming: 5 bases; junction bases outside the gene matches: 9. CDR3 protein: CASRLGGTGGNEQYF. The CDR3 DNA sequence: TGTGCCAGCAGATTGGGTGGGACAGGGGGGAACGAGCAGTACTTC. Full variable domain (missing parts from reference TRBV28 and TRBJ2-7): DVKVTQSSRYLVKRTGEKVFLECVQDMDHENMFWYRQDPGLGLRLIYFSYDVKMKEKGDIPEGYSVSREKKERFSLILESASTNQTSMYLCASRLGGTGGNEQYFGPGTRLTVT.

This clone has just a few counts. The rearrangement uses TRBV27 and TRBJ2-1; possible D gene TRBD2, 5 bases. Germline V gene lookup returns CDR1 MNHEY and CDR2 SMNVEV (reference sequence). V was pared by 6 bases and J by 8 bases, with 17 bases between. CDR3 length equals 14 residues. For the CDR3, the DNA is TGTGCCAGCAGAAGGGCCCAAGGACTTTATGAGCAGTTCTTC. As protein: CASRRAQGLYEQFF.

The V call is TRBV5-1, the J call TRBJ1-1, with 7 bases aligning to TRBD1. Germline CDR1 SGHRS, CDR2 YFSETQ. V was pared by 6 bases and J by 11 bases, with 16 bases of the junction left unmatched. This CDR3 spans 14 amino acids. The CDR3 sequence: CASTPPGQTTSAFF. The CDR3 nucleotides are TGCGCCAGCACCCCCCCGGGACAGACTACTAGTGCTTTCTTT.

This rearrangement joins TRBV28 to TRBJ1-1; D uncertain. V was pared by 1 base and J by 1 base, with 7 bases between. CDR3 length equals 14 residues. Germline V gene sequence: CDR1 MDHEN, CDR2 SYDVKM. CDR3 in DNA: TGTGCCAGCAGTTTATCCCGAGGGAACACTGAAGCTTTCTTT. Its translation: CASSLSRGNTEAFF.

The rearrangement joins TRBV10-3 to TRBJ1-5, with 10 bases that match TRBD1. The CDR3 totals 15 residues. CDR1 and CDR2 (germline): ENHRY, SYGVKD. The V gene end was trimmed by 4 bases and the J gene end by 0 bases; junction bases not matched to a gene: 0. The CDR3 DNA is TGTGCCATCAGTGGGACAGGGGGTAGCAATCAGCCCCAGCATTTT. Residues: CAISGTGGSNQPQHF.

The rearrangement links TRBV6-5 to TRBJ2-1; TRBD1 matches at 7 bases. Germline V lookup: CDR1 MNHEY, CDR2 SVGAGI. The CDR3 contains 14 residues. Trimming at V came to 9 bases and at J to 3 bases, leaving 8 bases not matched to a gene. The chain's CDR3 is CASPRDSYYNEQFF. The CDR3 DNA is TGTGCCAGTCCCCGGGACAGTTACTACAATGAGCAGTTCTTC.

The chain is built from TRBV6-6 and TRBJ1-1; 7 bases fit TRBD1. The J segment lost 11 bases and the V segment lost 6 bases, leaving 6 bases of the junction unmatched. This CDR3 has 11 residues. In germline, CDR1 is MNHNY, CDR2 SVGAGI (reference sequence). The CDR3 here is CASSRQGGAFF. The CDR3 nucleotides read TGTGCCAGCAGCAGACAGGGTGGGGCTTTCTTT.

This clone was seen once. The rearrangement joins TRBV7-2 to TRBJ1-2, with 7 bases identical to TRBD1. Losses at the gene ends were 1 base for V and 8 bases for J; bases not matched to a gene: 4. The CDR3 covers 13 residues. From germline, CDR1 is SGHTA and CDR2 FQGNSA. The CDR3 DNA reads TGTGCCAGCAGCTTAGACAGGGGATACGGCTACACCTTC. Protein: CASSLDRGYGYTF. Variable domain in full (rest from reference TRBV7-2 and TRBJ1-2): GAGVSQSPSNKVTEKGKDVELRCDPISGHTALYWYRQSLGQGLEFLIYFQGNSAPDKSGLPSDRFSAERTGGSVSTLTIQRTQQEDSAVYLCASSLDRGYGYTFGSGTRLTVV.

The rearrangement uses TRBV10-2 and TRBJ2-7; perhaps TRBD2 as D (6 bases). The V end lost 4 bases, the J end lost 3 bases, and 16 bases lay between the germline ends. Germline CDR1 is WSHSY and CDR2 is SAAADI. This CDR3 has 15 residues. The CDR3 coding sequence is TGCGCCAGCAGTGCGGAGGGGCTAAAACTCTACGAGCAGTACTTC. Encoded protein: CASSAEGLKLYEQYF.

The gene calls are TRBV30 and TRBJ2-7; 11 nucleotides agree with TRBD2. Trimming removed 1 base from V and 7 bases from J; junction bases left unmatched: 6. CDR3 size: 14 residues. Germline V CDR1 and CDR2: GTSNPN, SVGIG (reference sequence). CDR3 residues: CAWSGGLAEPEQYF. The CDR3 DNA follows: TGTGCCTGGAGTGGGGGACTAGCGGAACCTGAGCAGTACTTC. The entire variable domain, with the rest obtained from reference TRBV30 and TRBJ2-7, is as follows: SQTIHQWPATLVQPVGSPLSLECTVEGTSNPNLYWYRQAAGRGLQLLFYSVGIGQISSEVPQNLSASRPQDRQFILSSKKLLLSDSGFYLCAWSGGLAEPEQYFGPGTRLTVT.